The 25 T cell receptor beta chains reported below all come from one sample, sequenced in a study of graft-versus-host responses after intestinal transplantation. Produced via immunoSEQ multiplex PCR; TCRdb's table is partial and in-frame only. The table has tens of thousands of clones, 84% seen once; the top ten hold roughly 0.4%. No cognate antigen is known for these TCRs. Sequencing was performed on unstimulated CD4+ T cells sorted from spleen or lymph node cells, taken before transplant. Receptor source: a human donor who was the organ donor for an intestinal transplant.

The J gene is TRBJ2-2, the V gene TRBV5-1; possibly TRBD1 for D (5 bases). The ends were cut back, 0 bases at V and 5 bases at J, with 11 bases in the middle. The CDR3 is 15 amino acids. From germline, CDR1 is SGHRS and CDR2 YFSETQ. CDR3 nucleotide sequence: TGCGCCAGCAGCTTGGAGGCAGGGCGGACCGGGGAGCTGTTTTTT. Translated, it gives CASSLEAGRTGELFF.

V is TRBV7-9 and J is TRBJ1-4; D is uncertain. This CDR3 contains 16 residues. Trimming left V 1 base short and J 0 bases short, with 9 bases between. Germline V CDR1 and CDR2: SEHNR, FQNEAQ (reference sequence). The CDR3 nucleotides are TGTGCCAGCAGCTTAGGGAGGAGAACAACTAATGAAAAACTGTTTTTT. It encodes CASSLGRRTTNEKLFF. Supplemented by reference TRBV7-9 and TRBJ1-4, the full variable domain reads DTGVSQNPRHKITKRGQNVTFRCDPISEHNRLYWYRQTLGQGPEFLTYFQNEAQLEKSRLLSDRFSAERPKGSFSTLEIQRTEQGDSAMYLCASSLGRRTTNEKLFFGSGTQLSVL.

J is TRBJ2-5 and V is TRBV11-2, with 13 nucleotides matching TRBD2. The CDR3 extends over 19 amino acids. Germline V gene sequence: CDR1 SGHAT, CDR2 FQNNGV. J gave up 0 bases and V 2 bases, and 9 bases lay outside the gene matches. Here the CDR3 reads CASSLPWTSGGPYQETQYF. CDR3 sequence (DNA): TGTGCCAGCAGCTTACCCTGGACTAGCGGGGGCCCGTACCAAGAGACCCAGTACTTC.

In DNA, the CDR3 is TGTGCCAGCAGTGAACTCGTAGCAAATACTGAAGCTTTCTTT. It encodes CASSELVANTEAFF. The chain links TRBV2 to TRBJ1-1, with D uncertain. Germline V gene sequence: CDR1 SNHLY, CDR2 FYNNEI. CDR3 length: 14 residues. V was shortened by 2 bases and J by 5 bases, with 12 bases between the two germline ends. The entire variable domain, with the rest obtained from reference TRBV2 and TRBJ1-1, is as follows: EPEVTQTPSHQVTQMGQEVILRCVPISNHLYFYWYRQILGQKVEFLVSFYNNEISEKSEIFDDQFSVERPDGSNFTLKIRSTKLEDSAMYFCASSELVANTEAFFGQGTRLTVV.

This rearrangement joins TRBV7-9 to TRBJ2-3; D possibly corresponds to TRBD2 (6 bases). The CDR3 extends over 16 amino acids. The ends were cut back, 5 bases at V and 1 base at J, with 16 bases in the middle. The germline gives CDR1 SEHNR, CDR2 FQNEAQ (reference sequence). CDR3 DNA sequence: TGTGCCAGCAGCAAAGGCCTAACGGGGGGCACAGATACGCAGTATTTT. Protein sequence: CASSKGLTGGTDTQYF.

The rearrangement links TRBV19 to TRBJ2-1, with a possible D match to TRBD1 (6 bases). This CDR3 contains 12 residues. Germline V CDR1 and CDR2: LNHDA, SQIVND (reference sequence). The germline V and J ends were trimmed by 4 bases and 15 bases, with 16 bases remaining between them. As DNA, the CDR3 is TGTGCCAGTAGTAGGGAACCGGGACAACCGTTCTTC. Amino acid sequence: CASSREPGQPFF.

The CDR3 DNA reads as TGTGCCAGCAGCTTTTTAGGGACAGCTGGAAACACCATATATTTT. This gives the protein CASSFLGTAGNTIYF. The chain combines TRBV11-2 with TRBJ1-3; 7 bases are a match to TRBD1. Trimming at V came to 3 bases and at J to 2 bases, leaving 4 bases not matched to a gene. This CDR3 is built from 15 residues. CDR1 and CDR2 from the germline V gene are SGHAT and FQNNGV.

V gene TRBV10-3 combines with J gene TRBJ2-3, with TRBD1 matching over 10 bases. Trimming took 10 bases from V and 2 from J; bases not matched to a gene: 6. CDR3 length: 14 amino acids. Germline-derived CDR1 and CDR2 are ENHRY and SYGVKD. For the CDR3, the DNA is TGTGCCACCATGGGACAGGGGACCACAGATACGCAGTATTTT. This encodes CATMGQGTTDTQYF.

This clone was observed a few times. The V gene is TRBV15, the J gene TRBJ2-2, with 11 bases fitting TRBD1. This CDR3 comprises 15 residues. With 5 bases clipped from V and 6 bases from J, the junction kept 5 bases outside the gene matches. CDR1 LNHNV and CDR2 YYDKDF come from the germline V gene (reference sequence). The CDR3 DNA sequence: TGTGCCACCAGCTGGACAGGGGGCATAGCCGGGGAGCTGTTTTTT. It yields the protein CATSWTGGIAGELFF.

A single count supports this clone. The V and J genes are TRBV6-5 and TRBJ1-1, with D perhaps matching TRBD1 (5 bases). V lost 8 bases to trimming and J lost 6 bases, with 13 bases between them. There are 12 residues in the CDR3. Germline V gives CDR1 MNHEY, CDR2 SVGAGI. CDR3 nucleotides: TGTGCCAGCCACGGTGGGGGGGCTGAAGCTTTCTTT. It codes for CASHGGGAEAFF.

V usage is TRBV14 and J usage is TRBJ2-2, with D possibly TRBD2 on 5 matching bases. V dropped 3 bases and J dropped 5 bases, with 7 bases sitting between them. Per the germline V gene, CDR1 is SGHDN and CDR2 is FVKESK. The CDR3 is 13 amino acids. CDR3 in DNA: TGTGCCAGCAGCCAGTGGGAGACCGGGGAGCTGTTTTTT. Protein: CASSQWETGELFF.

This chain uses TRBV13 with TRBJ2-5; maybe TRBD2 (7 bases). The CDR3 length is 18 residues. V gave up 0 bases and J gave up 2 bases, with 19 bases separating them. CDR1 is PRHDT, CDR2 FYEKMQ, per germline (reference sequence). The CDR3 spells CASSLGFGSGGQQETQYF. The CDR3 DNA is TGTGCCAGCAGCTTAGGTTTTGGGTCGGGGGGCCAACAAGAGACCCAGTACTTC.

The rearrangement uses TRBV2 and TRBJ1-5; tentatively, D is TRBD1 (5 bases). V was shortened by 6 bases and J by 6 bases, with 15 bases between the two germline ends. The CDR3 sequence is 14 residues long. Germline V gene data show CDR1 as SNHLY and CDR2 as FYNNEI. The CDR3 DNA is TGTGCCAGCAGAACCAGGGAAACGGGTCAGCCCCAGCATTTT. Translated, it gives CASRTRETGQPQHF. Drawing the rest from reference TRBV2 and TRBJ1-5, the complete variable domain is EPEVTQTPSHQVTQMGQEVILRCVPISNHLYFYWYRQILGQKVEFLVSFYNNEISEKSEIFDDQFSVERPDGSNFTLKIRSTKLEDSAMYFCASRTRETGQPQHFGDGTRLSIL.

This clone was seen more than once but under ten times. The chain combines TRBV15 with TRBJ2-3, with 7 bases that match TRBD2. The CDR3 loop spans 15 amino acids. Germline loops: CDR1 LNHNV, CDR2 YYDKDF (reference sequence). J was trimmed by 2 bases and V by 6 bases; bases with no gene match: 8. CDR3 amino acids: CATRTGGLVTDTQYF. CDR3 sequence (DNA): TGTGCCACCAGGACGGGAGGTTTAGTCACAGATACGCAGTATTTT.

CDR3 coding DNA: TGTGCCAGCAGTTCGGACAGGGGTAATGAAAAACTGTTTTTT. Translating gives CASSSDRGNEKLFF. The chain recombines TRBV2 with TRBJ1-4; 9 nucleotides align to TRBD1. V lost 5 bases, J lost 4 bases, and 2 bases stayed unmatched. Germline CDR1 reads SNHLY; CDR2 reads FYNNEI. The CDR3 loop spans 14 amino acids.

The CDR3 spells CASGGGNTEAFF. DNA of the CDR3: TGTGCCAGCGGGGGGGGGAACACTGAAGCTTTCTTT. This chain joins TRBV28 and TRBJ1-1; TRBD1 is a possible D gene (5 bases). CDR3 length equals 12 residues. The germline gives CDR1 MDHEN, CDR2 SYDVKM. Between the trimmed V and J ends, which lost 8 bases and 1 base, there was a span of 8 bases. Filled out from reference TRBV28 and TRBJ1-1, the complete variable domain reads DVKVTQSSRYLVKRTGEKVFLECVQDMDHENMFWYRQDPGLGLRLIYFSYDVKMKEKGDIPEGYSVSREKKERFSLILESASTNQTSMYLCASGGGNTEAFFGQGTRLTVV.

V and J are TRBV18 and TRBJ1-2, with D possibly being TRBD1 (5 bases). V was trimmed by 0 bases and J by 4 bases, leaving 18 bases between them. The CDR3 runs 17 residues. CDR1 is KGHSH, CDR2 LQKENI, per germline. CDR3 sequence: CASSPPGSLQGLYGYTF. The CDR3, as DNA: TGTGCCAGCTCACCACCGGGCTCCCTGCAGGGACTCTATGGCTACACCTTC.

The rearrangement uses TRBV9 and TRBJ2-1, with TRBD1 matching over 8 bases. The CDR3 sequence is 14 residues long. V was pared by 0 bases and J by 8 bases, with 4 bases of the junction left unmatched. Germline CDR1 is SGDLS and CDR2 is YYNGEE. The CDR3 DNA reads TGTGCCAGCAGCGTAGTAACAGGGGGAGATGAGCAGTTCTTC. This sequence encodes CASSVVTGGDEQFF.

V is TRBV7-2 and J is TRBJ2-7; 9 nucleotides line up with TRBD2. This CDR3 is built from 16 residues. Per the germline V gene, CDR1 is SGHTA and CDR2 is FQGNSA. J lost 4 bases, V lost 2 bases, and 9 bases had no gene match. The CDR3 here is CASSLWASGANYEQYV. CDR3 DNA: TGTGCCAGCAGCTTATGGGCTAGCGGGGCGAATTACGAGCAGTACGTC.

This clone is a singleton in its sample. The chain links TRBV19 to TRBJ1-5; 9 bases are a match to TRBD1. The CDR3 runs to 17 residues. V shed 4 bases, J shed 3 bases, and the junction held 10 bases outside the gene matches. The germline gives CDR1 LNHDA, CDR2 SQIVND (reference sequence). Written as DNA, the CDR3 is TGTGCCAGTAGTAGAGACGGCGGGACAGGGAACAATCAGCCCCAGCATTTT. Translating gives CASSRDGGTGNNQPQHF.

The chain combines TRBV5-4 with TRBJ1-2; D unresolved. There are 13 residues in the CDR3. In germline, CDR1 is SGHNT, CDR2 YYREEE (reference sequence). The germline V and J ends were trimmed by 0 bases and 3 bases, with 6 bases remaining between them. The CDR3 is CASSLAGYYGYTF. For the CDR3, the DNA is TGTGCCAGCAGCTTGGCGGGGTACTATGGCTACACCTTC.

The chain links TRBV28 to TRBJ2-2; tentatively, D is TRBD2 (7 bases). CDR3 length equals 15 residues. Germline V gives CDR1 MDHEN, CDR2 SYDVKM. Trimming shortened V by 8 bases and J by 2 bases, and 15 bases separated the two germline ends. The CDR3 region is CASWEGRGNTGELFF. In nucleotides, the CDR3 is TGTGCCAGCTGGGAGGGCAGGGGTAACACCGGGGAGCTGTTTTTT.

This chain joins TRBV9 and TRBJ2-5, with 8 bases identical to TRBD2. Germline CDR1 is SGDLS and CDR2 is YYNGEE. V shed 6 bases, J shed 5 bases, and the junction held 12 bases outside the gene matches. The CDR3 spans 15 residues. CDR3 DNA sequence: TGTGCCAGCAACATAGCCGGGGGGGTGAAGGAGACCCAGTACTTC. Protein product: CASNIAGGVKETQYF.

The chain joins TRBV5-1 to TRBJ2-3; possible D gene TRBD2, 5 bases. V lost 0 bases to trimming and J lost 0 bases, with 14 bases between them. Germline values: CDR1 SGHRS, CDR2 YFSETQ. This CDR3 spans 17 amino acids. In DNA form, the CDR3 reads TGCGCCAGCAGCTTGGTATCGAGGGCGGCTAGCACAGATACGCAGTATTTT. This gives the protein CASSLVSRAASTDTQYF.

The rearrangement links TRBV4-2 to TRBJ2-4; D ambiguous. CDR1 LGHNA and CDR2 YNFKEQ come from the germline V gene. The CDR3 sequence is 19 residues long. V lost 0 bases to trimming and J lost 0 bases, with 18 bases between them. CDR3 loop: CASSQERLAAARAKNIQYF. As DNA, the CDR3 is TGTGCCAGCAGCCAAGAAAGGTTGGCTGCGGCGAGAGCCAAAAACATTCAGTACTTC.